This record covers a single TCR beta chain. The antigen remains undetermined. The CDR3 is 14 amino acids. Germline V gene lookup returns CDR1 SGHNT and CDR2 YYREEE (reference sequence). Trimming pared 5 bases from V and 7 bases from J, leaving 16 bases between. The data were taken from a study of beta chain features in type 1 diabetes. Study-wide results and caveats: Type 1 diabetes patients had moderately but significantly shorter TCRB CDR3s in all four CD4+ subsets.

TCRB transcripts that were expressed got sequenced, as all of the isolated RNA had been reverse transcribed. The protocol was immunoSEQ multiplex PCR, while the TCRdb copy is restricted to in-frame clones and leaves out a portion. The sample consists of approximately 170,000 clones, almost 65% of them appearing once. The sequenced material came from naive CD4+ T cells from blood. The receptor was isolated from a man between 25 and 39 years old with type 1 diabetes. The chain employs TRBV5-4 and TRBJ2-1, with D perhaps matching TRBD1 (5 bases). The CDR3 here is CASRGPLPLNEQFF. CDR3 coding DNA: TGTGCCAGCAGGGGGCCACTACCTCTTAATGAGCAGTTCTTC.